These 5 T cell receptor beta chains originate from one sample sequenced in a study of blood T cell repertoires in COVID-19. Sequencing used immunoSEQ multiplex PCR; TCRdb keeps in-frame clones, though not all of them. The sample carries 190,000 or so clones, 65% to 80% recorded once. The sequenced material came from peripheral blood. These TCRs come from a man between 50 and 59 years old who had recovered from COVID-19.

This clone occurred once. The V and J genes are TRBV7-2 and TRBJ2-1, with 8 bases fitting TRBD2. CDR1 SGHTA and CDR2 FQGNSA come from the germline V gene. V lost 3 bases to trimming and J lost 9 bases; unmatched junction nucleotides: 7. This CDR3 contains 14 residues. The CDR3 nucleotides are TGTGCCAGCAGCTTGGAACTAGCGGCGACTGAGCAGTTCTTC. Protein product: CASSLELAATEQFF.

DNA of the CDR3: TGTGCCAGCAGCCAAGATCTAAGGACTAGCGGGAGGGCTGGGGCCAACGTCCTGACTTTC. Translating it yields CASSQDLRTSGRAGANVLTF. V and J are TRBV3-1 (or the pseudogene TRBV3-2) and TRBJ2-6; TRBD2 matches 15 bases. Germline V gene lookup returns CDR1 LGHDT and CDR2 YNNKEL (reference sequence). The CDR3 is made up of 20 amino acids. The ends lost 0 bases at V and 2 bases at J; junction bases unmatched: 5.

In its sample, this clone was seen a few times. The rearrangement links TRBV15 to TRBJ1-6, with unresolved D. Germline CDR1 is LNHNV and CDR2 is YYDKDF (reference sequence). This CDR3 comprises 13 residues. The V and J ends lost 0 bases and 8 bases respectively, with 5 bases between them. The CDR3 region is CATSREEDSPLHF. CDR3 nucleotides: TGTGCCACCAGCAGAGAAGAGGATTCACCCCTCCACTTT. Full variable domain (outside the CDR3, taken from reference TRBV15 and TRBJ1-6): DAMVIQNPRYQVTQFGKPVTLSCSQTLNHNVMYWYQQKSSQAPKLLFHYYDKDFNNEADTPDNFQSRRPNTSFCFLDIRSPGLGDTAMYLCATSREEDSPLHFGNGTRLTVT.

The V and J genes are TRBV4-2 and TRBJ2-2; 9 bases match TRBD2. Germline V gives CDR1 LGHNA, CDR2 YNFKEQ. This CDR3 spans 17 amino acids. The V gene end was trimmed by 0 bases and the J gene end by 6 bases; junction bases not matched to a gene: 8. The CDR3 sequence: CASSQDYSGRSPGELFF. The CDR3 DNA is TGTGCCAGCAGCCAAGATTATAGCGGGAGAAGTCCCGGGGAGCTGTTTTTT.

The chain carries TRBV27 and TRBJ2-3; D ambiguous. The CDR3 covers 13 residues. V lost 5 bases and J lost 4, with 10 bases in between. Germline V gives CDR1 MNHEY, CDR2 SMNVEV (reference sequence). The CDR3 loop is CASSRLRADTQYF. DNA for the CDR3: TGTGCCAGCAGTAGACTTCGGGCAGATACGCAGTATTTT.